Reported below is one TCR beta chain. Using immunoSEQ multiplex PCR, the repertoire was profiled, and TCRdb retains in-frame clones only, with some absent. The sample comprises around 58,000 clones, about 88% of which are singletons, and approximately 4.3% rests with the top ten. This record belongs to a study of blood T cell repertoires in COVID-19. Study-wide background: The United States, Italy and Spain supplied acute and convalescent COVID-19 samples. Sources were T cells, B-cell-depleted T cells, or PBMCs; the material itself was cDNA or gDNA.

The CDR3 runs to 12 residues. V was pared by 6 bases and J by 1 base, with 9 bases between. CDR1 SQVTM and CDR2 ANQGSEA come from the germline V gene. This TCR came from a human donor in a cohort sampled during active COVID-19. V is TRBV29-1 and J is TRBJ1-1; D uncertain. The sample consisted of peripheral blood. The CDR3 DNA follows: TGCAGCGTACTAACAACGAACACTGAAGCTTTCTTT. Its protein product is CSVLTTNTEAFF.